This T cell receptor beta chain was sequenced during a study of blood T cell repertoires in COVID-19. Turning to the study itself: T cells, B-cell-depleted T cells, or PBMCs provided the cDNA or gDNA that served as material.

This clone was observed once. In the original processing: Nucleated cell counts were estimated from reference gene primer amplification. Only in-frame clones appear in the TCRdb table, and some are missing; sequencing was by immunoSEQ multiplex PCR. The V and J calls and clone size were taken over from that table, and D and trimming were inferred from the DNA. Here the sample spans 120,000 or so clones, 85% to 90% being singletons. The V end lost 3 bases, the J end lost 1 base, and 6 bases lay between the germline ends. The CDR3 extends over 13 amino acids. The V gene's germline CDR1 is SGHNT and CDR2 YENEEA.

This receptor was taken from a woman older than 75 with acute or convalescent COVID-19. V gene TRBV11-3 combines with J gene TRBJ1-1; D remains unclear. Input material: peripheral blood. CDR3 protein: CASSFTRNTEAFF. In DNA, the CDR3 is TGTGCCAGCAGCTTTACACGGAACACTGAAGCTTTCTTT.